These 11 T cell receptor beta chains were all obtained from the same sample, sequenced in a study of shared clonotypes between healthy human individuals. Clones were sequenced by immunoSEQ multiplex PCR, and TCRdb holds only the in-frame ones, with some missing. The sample lists 550,000 to 750,000 clones, 95% to 96% occurring once. Selected positively for CCR7 and CD45RO-negative, naive CD8 cells excluded terminally differentiated effector memory CD45RA+ cells. The sequenced sample consisted of naive CD8+ T cells sorted from blood. The receptors derive from a woman between 25 and 40 years old in good health.

The chain uses TRBV15 and TRBJ2-7; D remains ambiguous. Trimming took 3 bases from V and 0 from J, leaving 6 bases between them. CDR1 and CDR2 from the germline V gene are LNHNV and YYDKDF (reference sequence). The CDR3 contains 13 residues. The CDR3 bases are TGTGCCACCAGCAGTGGGCACTCCTACGAGCAGTACTTC. It codes for CATSSGHSYEQYF.

V and J are TRBV16 and TRBJ1-3, with a possible D match to TRBD1 (5 bases). The CDR3 is 14 amino acids. Trimming removed 2 bases from V and 4 bases from J, with 9 bases in between. Germline V gene data show CDR1 as KGHSY and CDR2 as FQNENV. Here the CDR3 reads CASSQGDSGNTIYF. CDR3 in DNA: TGTGCCAGCAGCCAAGGGGACTCAGGAAACACCATATATTTT.

This rearrangement joins TRBV7-9 to TRBJ1-2; possibly TRBD1 for D (6 bases). Looked up from germline, CDR1 is SEHNR and CDR2 is FQNEAQ (reference sequence). V lost 6 bases, J lost 7 bases, and 12 bases lay in between. This CDR3 has 12 residues. The CDR3 DNA reads TGTGCCAGCAGTTCGGACAGACGTGGCTACACCTTC. It encodes CASSSDRRGYTF.

The V call is TRBV28, the J call TRBJ1-5; D is possibly TRBD1 (5 bases). The germline gives CDR1 MDHEN, CDR2 SYDVKM. This CDR3 spans 14 amino acids. Trimming pared 6 bases from V and 7 bases from J, leaving 16 bases between. The CDR3 DNA reads as TGTGCCAGCAGGGTAGGGCAGGGCGGGCAGCCCCAGCATTTT. Translated: CASRVGQGGQPQHF. The variable domain in full, with the rest retrieved from reference TRBV28 and TRBJ1-5, is DVKVTQSSRYLVKRTGEKVFLECVQDMDHENMFWYRQDPGLGLRLIYFSYDVKMKEKGDIPEGYSVSREKKERFSLILESASTNQTSMYLCASRVGQGGQPQHFGDGTRLSIL.

The rearrangement uses TRBV19 and TRBJ1-1; 7 nucleotides line up with TRBD1. The CDR3 runs 16 residues. The V gene's germline CDR1 is LNHDA and CDR2 SQIVND (reference sequence). With V trimmed by 5 bases and J by 0 bases, 9 bases remained unmatched. This CDR3 is CASSHRTGEMNTEAFF. In DNA form, the CDR3 reads TGTGCCAGTAGTCACCGGACAGGAGAGATGAACACTGAAGCTTTCTTT.

V usage is TRBV14 and J usage is TRBJ2-7; D may match TRBD1 or TRBD2 (5 bases each). The V and J ends lost 1 base and 3 bases respectively, with 16 bases between them. The CDR3 runs 16 residues. Germline V gene sequence: CDR1 SGHDN, CDR2 FVKESK. CDR3 protein: CASSQGGYTKSYEQYF. The DNA of the CDR3 is TGTGCCAGCAGCCAAGGGGGGTACACCAAGAGCTACGAGCAGTACTTC. Filled out from reference TRBV14 and TRBJ2-7, the complete variable domain reads EAGVTQFPSHSVIEKGQTVTLRCDPISGHDNLYWYRRVMGKEIKFLLHFVKESKQDESGMPNNRFLAERTGGTYSTLKVQPAELEDSGVYFCASSQGGYTKSYEQYFGPGTRLTVT.

The rearrangement uses TRBV10-2 and TRBJ1-1; no clear D gene. CDR1 WSHSY and CDR2 SAAADI come from the germline V gene. The germline V and J ends were trimmed by 3 bases and 8 bases, with 7 bases remaining between them. The CDR3 runs 11 residues. This CDR3 is CASSEGGEAFF. CDR3 sequence (DNA): TGCGCCAGCAGTGAAGGTGGCGAAGCTTTCTTT.

CDR3 sequence: CSAGRARGRYKINTEAFF. The CDR3 DNA follows: TGCAGCGCCGGAAGAGCCAGGGGGCGATATAAAATAAACACTGAAGCTTTCTTT. The chain joins TRBV29-1 to TRBJ1-1; 8 nucleotides agree with TRBD1. The ends lost 7 bases at V and 2 bases at J; junction bases unmatched: 21. The CDR3 sequence is 18 residues long. Per the germline V gene, CDR1 is SQVTM and CDR2 is ANQGSEA. The full variable domain, rest sourced from reference TRBV29-1 and TRBJ1-1, is SAVISQKPSRDICQRGTSLTIQCQVDSQVTMMFWYRQQPGQSLTLIATANQGSEATYESGFVIDKFPISRPNLTFSTLTVSNMSPEDSSIYLCSAGRARGRYKINTEAFFGQGTRLTVV.

This chain joins TRBV30 and TRBJ2-7; tentative D call: TRBD1 (6 bases). Trimming took 1 base from V and 4 from J, leaving 14 bases between them. Germline assignment: CDR1 GTSNPN and CDR2 SVGIG (reference sequence). CDR3 length: 14 amino acids. In nucleotides, the CDR3 is TGTGCCTGGAGTGGGGGACACTCAAATTACGAGCAGTACTTC. This codes for CAWSGGHSNYEQYF.

This chain links TRBV28 with TRBJ2-2; D is unclear. The CDR3 length is 15 residues. V lost 5 bases and J lost 5, with 15 bases in between. Germline lookup yields CDR1 MDHEN and CDR2 SYDVKM. The CDR3 region has the DNA TGTGCCAGCAGTGATTCCCGGTCCGTAACCGGGGAGCTGTTTTTT. Translation: CASSDSRSVTGELFF.

The rearrangement joins TRBV6-6 to TRBJ2-3; 7 bases match TRBD2. This CDR3 contains 15 residues. V lost 1 base and J lost 3; bases outside the gene matches: 4. CDR1 is MNHNY, CDR2 SVGAGI, per germline (reference sequence). Written as DNA, the CDR3 is TGTGCCAGCAGTTACTGGCAGGGAGGGACAGATACGCAGTATTTT. Encoded protein: CASSYWQGGTDTQYF.